Sequencing of this TCR beta chain was carried out in a study of CD8 T cells in ankylosing spondylitis. For TCR beta, libraries came from quantitative 5'-RACE with molecular barcodes. MiXCR, applied by TCRdb to the 5' RACE reads, yields one record per CDR3 protein. The table lists about 450,000 distinct CDR3 sequences, about 24% of them singletons. Study conclusions and caveats: The study identified a TCR beta motif of under ten highly homologous variants that appeared characteristic of ankylosing spondylitis blood. Disease-linked clones bore a CD8+ phenotype and were relatively rare in peripheral blood. The clones that were linked to disease were reported to be significantly enriched in matched synovial fluid samples from ankylosing spondylitis patients.

This clonotype has more than one count but fewer than ten. Its target is not known. After removal of 4 bases from V and 4 bases from J, the junction contained 6 bases not matched to a gene. Germline assignment: CDR1 KGHDR and CDR2 SFDVKD. The CDR3 runs to 16 residues. The material sequenced was blood, either unsorted or a sorted T cell fraction (not recorded which). The V and J genes are TRBV24-1 and TRBJ1-5, with 10 bases that match TRBD1. This receptor was taken from a male donor with ankylosing spondylitis. The DNA of the CDR3 is TGTGCCACCAGTGACCCCGGGACAGGGGAAAATCAGCCCCAGCATTTT. Translation gives CATSDPGTGENQPQHF.